These 13 T cell receptor beta chains were all obtained from the same sample, sequenced in a study of T cells after posttransplantation cyclophosphamide. Sequenced by immunoSEQ multiplex PCR; TCRdb stores in-frame clones only, minus some. The sample lists roughly 2,200 clones; around two thirds were seen once. Treatment was busulfan-fludarabine conditioning, a marrow graft, and cyclophosphamide on days +3 and +4. The sample was PBMCs, taken after allogeneic stem cell transplant with posttransplant cyclophosphamide. Receptor source: a male patient between 60 and 69 years old who received an allogeneic stem cell transplant from a related donor and was CMV-positive. Some T cells may be graft donor cells.

There are a few counts of this clone. The CDR3 here is CASTSQFGTGELFF. In nucleotides, the CDR3 is TGTGCCAGCACTAGCCAATTTGGGACCGGGGAGCTGTTTTTT. The rearrangement uses TRBV6-1 and TRBJ2-2; maybe TRBD2 (5 bases). V lost 7 bases and J 5 bases, leaving 14 bases between the germline ends. This CDR3 region has 14 residues. CDR1 MNHNS and CDR2 SASEGT come from the germline V gene.

Comment on this clone: The identical CDR3 is also encoded by other nucleotide sequences in the sample. The chain joins TRBV14 to TRBJ2-1; no definite D call. Per the germline V gene, CDR1 is SGHDN and CDR2 is FVKESK. There are 13 residues in the CDR3. Trimming removed 6 bases at V and 0 bases at J, with 6 bases between. The CDR3 nucleotides read TGTGCCAGCAGAAGGAGCTCCTACAATGAGCAGTTCTTC. Its protein product is CASRRSSYNEQFF. The whole variable domain, remainder taken from reference TRBV14 and TRBJ2-1, is EAGVTQFPSHSVIEKGQTVTLRCDPISGHDNLYWYRRVMGKEIKFLLHFVKESKQDESGMPNNRFLAERTGGTYSTLKVQPAELEDSGVYFCASRRSSYNEQFFGPGTRLTVL.

The J gene is TRBJ1-2, the V gene TRBV19, with TRBD1 matching over 8 bases. The J segment lost 4 bases and the V segment lost 6 bases, leaving 4 bases of the junction unmatched. In germline, CDR1 is LNHDA, CDR2 SQIVND (reference sequence). The CDR3 extends over 13 amino acids. CDR3 bases: TGTGCCAGTAGGGGGGACAGGACCTATGGCTACACCTTC. This codes for CASRGDRTYGYTF. Looking up the rest from reference TRBV19 and TRBJ1-2 gives the full variable domain: DGGITQSPKYLFRKEGQNVTLSCEQNLNHDAMYWYRQDPGQGLRLIYYSQIVNDFQKGDIAEGYSVSREKKESFPLTVTSAQKNPTAFYLCASRGDRTYGYTFGSGTRLTVV.

V is TRBV29-1 and J is TRBJ2-1; possible D gene TRBD2, 5 bases. Per germline, CDR1 SQVTM and CDR2 ANQGSEA. V gave up 6 bases and J gave up 8 bases, with 14 bases separating them. CDR3 length equals 12 residues. The CDR3 loop reads CSVHGKVYEQFF. The CDR3 nucleotides are TGCAGCGTCCACGGGAAGGTGTATGAGCAGTTCTTC.

The chain uses TRBV19 and TRBJ1-5; D is uncertain. The V end lost 7 bases, the J end lost 7 bases, and 14 bases lay between the germline ends. This CDR3 spans 13 amino acids. Germline loops: CDR1 LNHDA, CDR2 SQIVND (reference sequence). CDR3 coding DNA: TGTGCCAGTAACGAAGTACCTAGACAGCCCCAGCATTTT. Its protein is CASNEVPRQPQHF.

The chain combines TRBV19 with TRBJ2-5, with D possibly TRBD1 on 6 matching bases. There are 17 residues in the CDR3. From germline, CDR1 is LNHDA and CDR2 SQIVND (reference sequence). V dropped 1 base and J dropped 3 bases, with 18 bases sitting between them. The CDR3 coding sequence is TGTGCCAGTAGTATAGGGTCGGGGAAGGGGGTAAAAGAGACCCAGTACTTC. It codes for CASSIGSGKGVKETQYF.

The chain combines TRBV27 with TRBJ1-1; 7 bases match TRBD1. Germline CDR1 and CDR2: MNHEY and SMNVEV (reference sequence). The J segment lost 2 bases and the V segment lost 7 bases, leaving 4 bases of the junction unmatched. The CDR3 has 13 amino acids. The CDR3 DNA sequence: TGTGCCAGCACCCGGACAGGCAACACTGAAGCTTTCTTT. It translates to CASTRTGNTEAFF.

This clone was seen just once. This chain uses TRBV7-9 with TRBJ2-7, with D perhaps TRBD1 (5 bases). V lost 5 bases and J 5 bases, leaving 19 bases between the germline ends. The CDR3 is 15 amino acids. Germline V gives CDR1 SEHNR, CDR2 FQNEAQ (reference sequence). CDR3 nucleotide sequence: TGTGCCAGCAGCCTAGGTGGGGCGTCTACGAACGAGCAGTACTTC. Its protein product is CASSLGGASTNEQYF.

The V call is TRBV4-1, the J call TRBJ2-7; possibly TRBD2 for D (5 bases). The CDR3 is made up of 16 amino acids. Germline assignment: CDR1 MGHRA and CDR2 YSYEKL. Trimming took 0 bases from V and 6 from J, leaving 18 bases between them. CDR3 bases: TGCGCCAGCAGCCAAGATCTGGACGGGATCCCTTTCGAGCAGTACTTC. It translates to CASSQDLDGIPFEQYF.

CDR3 residues: CASSESLFGRAPGELFF. As DNA, the CDR3 is TGTGCCAGCAGTGAATCCCTTTTCGGCAGGGCGCCCGGGGAGCTGTTTTTT. V usage is TRBV2 and J usage is TRBJ2-2, with a possible D match to TRBD1 (5 bases). The CDR3 has 17 residues. Trimming pared 2 bases from V and 6 bases from J, leaving 19 bases between. CDR1 is SNHLY, CDR2 FYNNEI, per germline.

V usage is TRBV5-4 and J usage is TRBJ2-1; TRBD2 aligns across 10 bases. CDR1 is SGHNT and CDR2 is YYREEE in the germline V gene (reference sequence). The CDR3 length is 15 residues. V lost 4 bases and J lost 2; bases outside the gene matches: 3. CDR3 in amino acids: CASSPGLAAYNEQFF. The DNA of the CDR3 is TGTGCCAGCAGCCCAGGACTAGCGGCCTACAATGAGCAGTTCTTC. Full variable domain (outside the CDR3, taken from reference TRBV5-4 and TRBJ2-1): ETGVTQSPTHLIKTRGQQVTLRCSSQSGHNTVSWYQQALGQGPQFIFQYYREEENGRGNFPPRFSGLQFPNYSSELNVNALELDDSALYLCASSPGLAAYNEQFFGPGTRLTVL.

This clone has a single count. This chain connects TRBV28 to TRBJ1-5; TRBD1 is a possible D gene (6 bases). V lost 5 bases to trimming and J lost 2 bases, with 16 bases between them. This CDR3 has 16 amino acids. Germline CDR1 reads MDHEN; CDR2 reads SYDVKM. The CDR3, as DNA: TGTGCCAGCAGTCCTCCTGGGGGCAGCCGCAATCAGCCCCAGCATTTT. Encoded protein: CASSPPGGSRNQPQHF.

The rearrangement links TRBV5-6 to TRBJ2-3; D is unresolved. Germline V gene data show CDR1 as SGHDT and CDR2 as YYEEEE. V lost 1 base to trimming and J lost 4 bases, with 7 bases between them. The CDR3 loop spans 13 amino acids. CDR3 in DNA: TGTGCCAGCAGCTTGACTCACTCAGATACGCAGTATTTT. This translates into CASSLTHSDTQYF.